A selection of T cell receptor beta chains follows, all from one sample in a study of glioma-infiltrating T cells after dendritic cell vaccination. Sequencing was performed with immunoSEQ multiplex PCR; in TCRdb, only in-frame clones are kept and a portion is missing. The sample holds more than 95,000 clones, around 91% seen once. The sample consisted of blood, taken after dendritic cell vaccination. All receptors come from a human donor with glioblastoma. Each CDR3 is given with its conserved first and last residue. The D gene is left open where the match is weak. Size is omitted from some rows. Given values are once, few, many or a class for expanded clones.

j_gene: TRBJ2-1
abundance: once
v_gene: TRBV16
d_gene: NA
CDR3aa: CASSRLQGAYNEQFF
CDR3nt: TGTGCCAGCAGCCGGCTCCAGGGCGCCTACAATGAGCAGTTCTTC

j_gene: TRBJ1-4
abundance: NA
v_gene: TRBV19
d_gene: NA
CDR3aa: CASSITGGGYEKLFF
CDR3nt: TGTGCCAGTAGTATAACCGGGGGAGGATATGAAAAACTGTTTTTT

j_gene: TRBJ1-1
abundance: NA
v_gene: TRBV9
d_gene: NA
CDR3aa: CASSTRDLGAEAFF
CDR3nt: TGTGCCAGCAGCACGCGGGACCTCGGGGCTGAAGCTTTCTTT

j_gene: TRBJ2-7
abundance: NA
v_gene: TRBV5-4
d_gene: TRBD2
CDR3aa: CASSEGTSGIIPYEQYF
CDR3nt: TGTGCCAGCAGCGAAGGGACTAGCGGGATTATACCCTACGAGCAGTACTTC

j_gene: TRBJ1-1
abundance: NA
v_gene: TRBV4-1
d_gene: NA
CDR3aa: CASSQDSGRSTEAFF
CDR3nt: TGCGCCAGCAGCCAAGATTCAGGGCGAAGCACTGAAGCTTTCTTT

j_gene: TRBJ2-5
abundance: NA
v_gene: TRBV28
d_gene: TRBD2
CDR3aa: CASSEAGGREETQYF
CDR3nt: TGTGCCAGCAGTGAAGCGGGAGGTCGAGAGGAGACCCAGTACTTC

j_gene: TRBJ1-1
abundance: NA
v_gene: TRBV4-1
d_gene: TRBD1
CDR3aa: CASSHGDRDMNTEAFF
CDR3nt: TGCGCCAGCAGCCACGGGGACAGGGACATGAACACTGAAGCTTTCTTT

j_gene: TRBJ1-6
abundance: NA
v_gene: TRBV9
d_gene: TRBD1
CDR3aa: CASSPTGGANSPLHF
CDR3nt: TGTGCCAGCAGTCCGACAGGGGGCGCGAATTCACCCCTCCACTTT

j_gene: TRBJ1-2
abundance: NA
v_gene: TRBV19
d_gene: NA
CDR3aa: CASSPWSGQTTGYTF
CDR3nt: TGTGCCAGTAGTCCTTGGAGTGGACAAACTACTGGCTACACCTTC

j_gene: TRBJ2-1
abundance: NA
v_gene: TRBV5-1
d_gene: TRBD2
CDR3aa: CASSKLAGGPDEQFF
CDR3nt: TGCGCCAGCAGCAAACTAGCGGGGGGGCCCGATGAGCAGTTCTTC

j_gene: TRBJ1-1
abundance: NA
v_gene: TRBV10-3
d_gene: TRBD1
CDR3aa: CAISDPGQGAGTEAFF
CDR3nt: TGTGCCATCAGTGACCCTGGACAGGGGGCTGGCACTGAAGCTTTCTTT